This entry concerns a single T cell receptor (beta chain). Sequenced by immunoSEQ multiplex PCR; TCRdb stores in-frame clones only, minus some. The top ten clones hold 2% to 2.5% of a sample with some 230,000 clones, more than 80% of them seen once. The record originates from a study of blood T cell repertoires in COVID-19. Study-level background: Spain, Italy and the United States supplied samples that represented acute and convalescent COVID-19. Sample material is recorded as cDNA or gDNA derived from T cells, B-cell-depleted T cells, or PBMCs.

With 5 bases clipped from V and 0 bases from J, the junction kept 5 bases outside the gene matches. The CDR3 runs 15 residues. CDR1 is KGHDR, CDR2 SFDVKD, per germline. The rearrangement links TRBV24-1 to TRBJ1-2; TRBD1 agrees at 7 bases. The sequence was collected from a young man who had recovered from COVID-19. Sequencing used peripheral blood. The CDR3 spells CATSGDSTPNYGYTF. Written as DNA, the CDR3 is TGTGCCACCAGTGGGGACAGCACCCCTAACTATGGCTACACCTTC.